This T cell receptor beta chain was documented in a study of CD8+CD57+ T cells in acquired aplastic anemia. Study background: Recorded DNA amounts for sorted CD4+ and CD8+ cells had an average of approximately 3 ug. Overall study results and limits: Around 27 was the count of CD8+ CDR3 sequences that patients shared with controls.

Trimming stripped 0 bases from V and 4 bases from J, with 10 bases between. The CDR3 covers 14 residues. Looked up from germline, CDR1 is LGHNA and CDR2 is YSLEER. Concerning this clonotype itself: The antigen is not known.

It was genomic DNA that served as the template for profiling TCR beta VDJ and CDR3. TCRdb re-called the reads with MiXCR, one entry per CDR3 protein. The data show 150,000 to 200,000 distinct CDR3 sequences, around 65% seen once. The material sequenced was sorted CD4+, CD8+, or CD8+CD57+ T cells (not recorded which) from PBMCs. The chain is built from TRBV4-3 and TRBJ2-7; D gene ambiguous. The receptor was isolated from a human donor with severe aplastic anemia or a healthy control (not recorded which). The CDR3 loop is CASSQDWADYEQYF. The CDR3 nucleotides read TGCGCCAGCAGCCAAGATTGGGCAGATTACGAGCAGTACTTC.